Below are 20 T cell receptor beta chains sequenced from a single sample in a study of Ad26.COV2.S vaccination and SARS-CoV-2 variants. Only in-frame clones appear in the TCRdb table, and some are missing; sequencing was by immunoSEQ multiplex PCR. Among some 520,000 clones listed, roughly 89% were seen once. The treatment is: about 20 received Ad26.COV2.S at low or high dose, single or two shots; a few received placebo; per-sample allocation not given. Sampling was performed 63 days after the first vaccine or placebo injection. Here the sequenced sample was peripheral blood, taken in a trial of Ad26.COV2.S vaccine versus placebo. The receptor source for this set is a person between 18 and 65 years old who received the Ad26.COV2.S COVID-19 vaccine or a placebo.

CDR3 loop: CASSSASHRVEQYF. CDR3 DNA: TGTGCCAGCAGCTCAGCCTCCCACAGGGTTGAGCAGTACTTC. The V and J genes are TRBV7-9 and TRBJ2-7, with D possibly TRBD1 on 6 matching bases. Germline V gene lookup returns CDR1 SEHNR and CDR2 FQNEAQ (reference sequence). The CDR3 sequence is 14 residues long. Trimming cost V 4 bases and J 7 bases, with 17 bases left between them. Full variable domain (outside the CDR3, taken from reference TRBV7-9 and TRBJ2-7): DTGVSQNPRHKITKRGQNVTFRCDPISEHNRLYWYRQTLGQGPEFLTYFQNEAQLEKSRLLSDRFSAERPKGSFSTLEIQRTEQGDSAMYLCASSSASHRVEQYFGPGTRLTVT.

The chain uses TRBV5-6 and TRBJ1-1; TRBD1 agrees at 7 bases. This CDR3 region has 12 residues. Germline V gives CDR1 SGHDT, CDR2 YYEEEE. V was clipped by 4 bases and J by 7 bases; unmatched bases: 4. The CDR3 DNA sequence: TGTGCCAGCAGCCGAGACAGGGTTGAAGCTTTCTTT. This gives the protein CASSRDRVEAFF.

This chain joins TRBV7-6 and TRBJ2-7; perhaps TRBD1 as D (6 bases). This CDR3 spans 18 amino acids. The V gene's germline CDR1 is SGHVS and CDR2 FNYEAQ. V gave up 4 bases and J gave up 4 bases, with 26 bases separating them. The CDR3 bases are TGTGCCAGCAGCTCCTGGACAGCTAGGGGAATTATTCTGTACGAGCAGTACTTC. Translating gives CASSSWTARGIILYEQYF.

V is TRBV24-1 and J is TRBJ2-7, with D possibly being TRBD1 (5 bases). Between the trimmed V and J ends, which lost 2 bases and 3 bases, there was a span of 10 bases. This CDR3 is built from 14 residues. Germline CDR1 and CDR2: KGHDR and SFDVKD. The CDR3 DNA is TGTGCCACCAGTGATTCCCGACAGAGCTACGAGCAGTACTTC. This translates into CATSDSRQSYEQYF.

This sequence joins TRBV7-2 and TRBJ1-2; the D is unclear. V was pared by 5 bases and J by 4 bases, with 20 bases between. This CDR3 has 16 amino acids. Germline V CDR1 and CDR2: SGHTA, FQGNSA. The CDR3 sequence: CASSLDSRIRVYGYTF. Here the CDR3 DNA reads TGTGCCAGCAGCCTAGACTCCAGGATCCGAGTCTATGGCTACACCTTC.

The chain is built from TRBV5-6 and TRBJ1-6; D ambiguous. CDR1 is SGHDT and CDR2 is YYEEEE in the germline V gene. CDR3 length: 13 amino acids. Trimming stripped 4 bases from V and 5 bases from J, with 7 bases between. This CDR3 reads CASSATDNSPLHF. The CDR3 bases are TGTGCCAGCAGCGCCACTGATAATTCACCCCTCCACTTT.

The rearrangement joins TRBV19 to TRBJ1-2, with D uncertain. CDR3 length: 13 amino acids. Trimming removed 6 bases at V and 8 bases at J, with 16 bases between. CDR1 is LNHDA and CDR2 is SQIVND in the germline V gene (reference sequence). The CDR3 loop is CASSKLGIRGYTF. CDR3 in DNA: TGTGCCAGTAGCAAGCTCGGGATCCGGGGCTACACCTTC.

The chain employs TRBV9 and TRBJ2-1; D might be TRBD2 (6 bases). Germline assignment: CDR1 SGDLS and CDR2 YYNGEE. Trimming pared 4 bases from V and 5 bases from J, leaving 16 bases between. CDR3 size: 15 residues. CDR3 sequence reads: CASSPRLGVNNEQFF. The DNA for the CDR3 is TGTGCCAGCAGCCCCCGACTAGGGGTTAACAATGAGCAGTTCTTC.

The chain is built from TRBV19 and TRBJ2-1; D is unclear. Germline V lookup: CDR1 LNHDA, CDR2 SQIVND (reference sequence). This CDR3 contains 11 residues. The V end was cut by 7 bases, the J end by 7 bases, with 8 bases between. CDR3 sequence: CASTAVNEQFF. The CDR3, as DNA: TGTGCCAGTACAGCTGTAAATGAGCAGTTCTTC.

This rearrangement joins TRBV4-3 to TRBJ2-2; D not certain. The CDR3 consists of 15 residues. V lost 1 base and J 0 bases, leaving 6 bases between the germline ends. In germline, CDR1 is LGHNA, CDR2 YSLEER. This CDR3 reads CASSQAGPNTGELFF. DNA for the CDR3: TGCGCCAGCAGCCAAGCCGGCCCGAACACCGGGGAGCTGTTTTTT.

The rearrangement joins TRBV10-3 to TRBJ2-1; D is possibly TRBD1 (6 bases). This CDR3 has 13 amino acids. Trimming took off 6 bases at V and 6 bases at J, with 12 bases between the two ends. Germline V lookup: CDR1 ENHRY, CDR2 SYGVKD. The CDR3 coding sequence is TGTGCCATCAGCCGGGACACCAGCAATGAGCAGTTCTTC. As protein: CAISRDTSNEQFF.

The gene calls are TRBV7-2 and TRBJ2-5; D tentatively reads TRBD1 or TRBD2 (7 bases each). Trimming shortened V by 3 bases and J by 2 bases, and 16 bases separated the two germline ends. This CDR3 has 16 amino acids. CDR1 and CDR2 (germline): SGHTA, FQGNSA. The CDR3 DNA sequence: TGTGCCAGCAGCTTCTCGACAGGGAGGGGTCAAGAGACCCAGTACTTC. This encodes CASSFSTGRGQETQYF.

The chain has TRBV13 and TRBJ2-1; 7 bases agree with TRBD2. CDR1 and CDR2 from the germline V gene are PRHDT and FYEKMQ (reference sequence). This CDR3 is 19 amino acids long. Germline trimming cut 2 bases from V and 6 bases from J; bases unmatched to any gene: 19. Written as DNA, the CDR3 is TGTGCCAGCAGCTTAATCACGCGGTGGACCTCCCGGGGGGTCAATGAGCAGTTCTTC. Its translation: CASSLITRWTSRGVNEQFF.

V is TRBV6-5 and J is TRBJ2-1, with 7 bases identical to TRBD1. Germline CDR1 reads MNHEY; CDR2 reads SVGAGI. CDR3 length: 16 amino acids. J gave up 6 bases and V 2 bases, and 10 bases lay outside the gene matches. The CDR3 region is CASSYRRQGWGNEQFF. The CDR3 nucleotides are TGTGCCAGCAGTTACCGTCGACAGGGATGGGGCAATGAGCAGTTCTTC.

The CDR3 loop reads CASSQDMVLGGYTF. The CDR3 DNA is TGCGCCAGCAGCCAAGATATGGTATTGGGTGGCTACACCTTC. V usage is TRBV4-3 and J usage is TRBJ1-2, with no clear D. Germline assignment: CDR1 LGHNA and CDR2 YSLEER. The CDR3 extends over 14 amino acids. V shed 0 bases and J shed 7 bases, with 12 bases lying between them.

Written as DNA, the CDR3 is TGTGCCAGCAGTCCTCTCGGGACTCCCTACAATGAGCAGTTCTTC. It specifies CASSPLGTPYNEQFF. The J gene is TRBJ2-1, the V gene TRBV6-5, with a possible D match to TRBD2 (6 bases). The V gene lost 5 bases and the J gene lost 2 bases, with 13 bases spanning the gap. This CDR3 is 15 amino acids long. Germline lookup yields CDR1 MNHEY and CDR2 SVGAGI.

The rearrangement joins TRBV5-6 to TRBJ2-7; D gene ambiguous. The CDR3 has 13 residues. V dropped 4 bases and J dropped 6 bases, with 14 bases sitting between them. Germline assignment: CDR1 SGHDT and CDR2 YYEEEE. The CDR3 sequence: CASSPDDFREQYF. The DNA of the CDR3 is TGTGCCAGCAGCCCTGACGATTTCCGCGAGCAGTACTTC.

The chain links TRBV3-1 (or the pseudogene TRBV3-2) to TRBJ2-2, with 7 bases that match TRBD2. Germline V CDR1 and CDR2: LGHDT, YNNKEL (reference sequence). The J segment lost 4 bases and the V segment lost 4 bases, leaving 15 bases of the junction unmatched. The CDR3 extends over 18 amino acids. The DNA for the CDR3 is TGTGCCAGCAGCCCTGGGGACCACGCGGGAGAGTGCACCGGGGAGCTGTTTTTT. Amino acid sequence: CASSPGDHAGECTGELFF.

With respect to this clone: A read error may be the cause here, since a much bigger clone is one base away. The sample has other DNA sequences that encode this CDR3 too. The chain links TRBV27 to TRBJ1-2; D might be TRBD1 (5 bases). Germline V gives CDR1 MNHEY, CDR2 SMNVEV (reference sequence). Between the trimmed V and J ends, which lost 3 bases and 2 bases, there was a span of 7 bases. CDR3 length: 13 amino acids. Written as DNA, the CDR3 is TGTGCCAGCAGTTTGGGGCAGAACTATGGCTACACCTTC. Amino acid sequence: CASSLGQNYGYTF.

The chain employs TRBV19 and TRBJ2-2; D is perhaps TRBD2 (6 bases). Trimming stripped 7 bases from V and 4 bases from J, with 13 bases between. CDR3 length equals 14 residues. CDR1 is LNHDA and CDR2 is SQIVND in the germline V gene (reference sequence). The CDR3 bases are TGTGCCAGTAATCCCCTGGGGGGCACCGGGGAGCTGTTTTTT. Amino acids: CASNPLGGTGELFF.